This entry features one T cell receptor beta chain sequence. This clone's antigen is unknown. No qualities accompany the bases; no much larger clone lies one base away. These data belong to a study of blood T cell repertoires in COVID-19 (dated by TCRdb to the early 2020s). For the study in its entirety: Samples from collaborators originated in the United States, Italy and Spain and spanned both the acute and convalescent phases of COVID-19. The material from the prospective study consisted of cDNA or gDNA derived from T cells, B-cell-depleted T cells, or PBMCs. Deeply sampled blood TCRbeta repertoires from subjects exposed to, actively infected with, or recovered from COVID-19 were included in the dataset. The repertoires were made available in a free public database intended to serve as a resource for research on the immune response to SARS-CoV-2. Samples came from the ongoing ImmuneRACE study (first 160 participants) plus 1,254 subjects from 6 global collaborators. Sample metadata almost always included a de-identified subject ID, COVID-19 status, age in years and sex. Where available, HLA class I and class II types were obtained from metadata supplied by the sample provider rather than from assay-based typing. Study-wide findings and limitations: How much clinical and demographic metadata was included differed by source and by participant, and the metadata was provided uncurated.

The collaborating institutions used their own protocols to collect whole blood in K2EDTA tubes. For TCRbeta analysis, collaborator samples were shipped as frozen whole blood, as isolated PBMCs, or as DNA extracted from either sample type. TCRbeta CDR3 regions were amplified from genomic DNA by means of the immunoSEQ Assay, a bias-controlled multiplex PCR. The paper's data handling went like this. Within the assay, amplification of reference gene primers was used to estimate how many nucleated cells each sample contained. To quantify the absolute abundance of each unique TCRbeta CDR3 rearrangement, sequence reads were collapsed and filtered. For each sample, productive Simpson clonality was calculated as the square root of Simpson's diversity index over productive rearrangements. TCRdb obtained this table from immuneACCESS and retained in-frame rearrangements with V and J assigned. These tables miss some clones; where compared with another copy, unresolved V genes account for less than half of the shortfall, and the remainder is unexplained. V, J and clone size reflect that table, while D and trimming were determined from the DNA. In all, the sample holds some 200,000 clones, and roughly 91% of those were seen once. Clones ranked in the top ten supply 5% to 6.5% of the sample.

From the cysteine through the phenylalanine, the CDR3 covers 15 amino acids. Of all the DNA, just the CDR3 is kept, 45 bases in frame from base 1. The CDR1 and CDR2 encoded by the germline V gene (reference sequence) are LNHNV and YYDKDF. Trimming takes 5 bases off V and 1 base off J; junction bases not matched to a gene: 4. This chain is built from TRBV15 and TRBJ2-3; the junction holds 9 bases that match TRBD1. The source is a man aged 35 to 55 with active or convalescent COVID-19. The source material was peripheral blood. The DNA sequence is TGTGCCACCAGCGGTCGACAGGGGGGCACAGATACGCAGTATTTT. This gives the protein CATSGRQGGTDTQYF.